Presented here are 9 T cell receptor beta chains from one specimen sequenced in a study of T cell responses to AZD1222 COVID-19 vaccine. Measured with immunoSEQ multiplex PCR; TCRdb has only the in-frame clones, and not every one. In the table there are around 150,000 clones, 85% to 95% of which are singletons. The sample here was peripheral blood, taken 28 days after the second AZD1222 dose. These receptor sequences come from an adult who received the AZD1222 COVID-19 vaccine.

Details on this clone: Its ends do not fully match the called genes, so a read error is possible. The V gene is TRBV5-1, the J gene TRBJ1-1; possibly TRBD1 for D (5 bases). Germline V gene data show CDR1 as SGHRS and CDR2 as YFSETQ. This CDR3 is 13 amino acids long. The CDR3 here is CASSLDRNPEAFF. CDR3 DNA: TGCGCCAGCAGCTTGGACAGGAACCCTGAAGCTTTCTTT.

V usage is TRBV4-1 and J usage is TRBJ2-7; no definite D call. V lost 0 bases, J lost 4 bases, and 19 bases lay in between. CDR1 is MGHRA and CDR2 is YSYEKL in the germline V gene. The CDR3 runs to 17 residues. The CDR3 here is CASSQDFLRAAPYEQYF. The CDR3 nucleotides read TGCGCCAGCAGCCAAGATTTCTTACGGGCGGCGCCTTACGAGCAGTACTTC.

V is TRBV9 and J is TRBJ1-3; a possible D gene is TRBD1 (5 bases). This CDR3 has 17 residues. Germline V gene data show CDR1 as SGDLS and CDR2 as YYNGEE. With 1 base removed from V and 4 bases from J, the gap between germline ends came to 18 bases. The CDR3, as DNA: TGTGCCAGCAGCGTAACCACTTCACAGGTCTCGGGAAACACCATATATTTT. It is translated as CASSVTTSQVSGNTIYF.

The chain couples TRBV18 to TRBJ1-1, with a weak D call TRBD1 (6 bases). V was pared by 1 base and J by 6 bases, with 18 bases between. This CDR3 contains 16 residues. The germline gives CDR1 KGHSH, CDR2 LQKENI. The CDR3 region has the DNA TGTGCCAGCTCACCACAAGGATTAGGGGGGGCGGCTGAAGCTTTCTTT. It translates to CASSPQGLGGAAEAFF.

The chain recombines TRBV6-5 with TRBJ1-4; the D is unclear. There are 13 residues in the CDR3. With 4 bases removed from V and 2 bases from J, the gap between germline ends came to 5 bases. CDR1 and CDR2 from the germline V gene are MNHEY and SVGAGI. CDR3 protein: CASSWMTNEKLFF. For the CDR3, the DNA is TGTGCCAGCAGTTGGATGACTAATGAAAAACTGTTTTTT.

This clone was counted once. The chain links TRBV4-3 to TRBJ1-2; TRBD1 agrees at 9 bases. Unmatched junction bases numbered 4, after V lost 3 bases and J lost 5 bases. Germline lookup yields CDR1 LGHNA and CDR2 YSLEER. This CDR3 is built from 14 residues. The CDR3 coding sequence is TGCGCCAGCAGCCATGACAGGGGGGGATATGGCTACACCTTC. This encodes CASSHDRGGYGYTF.

The CDR3 here is CASSQGLAGEYNEQFF. In DNA form, the CDR3 reads TGTGCCAGCAGCCAAGGACTAGCGGGGGAATACAATGAGCAGTTCTTC. The V call is TRBV3-1 (or the pseudogene TRBV3-2), the J call TRBJ2-1; 12 bases align to TRBD2. Germline V CDR1 and CDR2: LGHDT, YNNKEL (reference sequence). The CDR3 spans 16 residues. Trimming took 1 base from V and 4 from J; bases not matched to a gene: 2.

The rearrangement uses TRBV23-1 and TRBJ1-4, with 7 bases lining up with TRBD1. TRBV23-1 is classed as an ORF, of uncertain function. This CDR3 has 13 amino acids. Trimming took 5 bases from V and 6 from J; bases not matched to a gene: 3. The CDR3 DNA sequence: TGCGCCAGCAGTGACAGGGAGCATGAAAAACTGTTTTTT. Residues: CASSDREHEKLFF.

The chain couples TRBV13 to TRBJ2-7; a weak D match, TRBD2 (5 bases). The ends were cut back, 3 bases at V and 5 bases at J, with 8 bases in the middle. CDR3 length: 12 amino acids. CDR1 PRHDT and CDR2 FYEKMQ come from the germline V gene (reference sequence). CDR3 coding DNA: TGTGCCAGCAGCTTGTATAGCGACGAGCAGTACTTC. Protein product: CASSLYSDEQYF.